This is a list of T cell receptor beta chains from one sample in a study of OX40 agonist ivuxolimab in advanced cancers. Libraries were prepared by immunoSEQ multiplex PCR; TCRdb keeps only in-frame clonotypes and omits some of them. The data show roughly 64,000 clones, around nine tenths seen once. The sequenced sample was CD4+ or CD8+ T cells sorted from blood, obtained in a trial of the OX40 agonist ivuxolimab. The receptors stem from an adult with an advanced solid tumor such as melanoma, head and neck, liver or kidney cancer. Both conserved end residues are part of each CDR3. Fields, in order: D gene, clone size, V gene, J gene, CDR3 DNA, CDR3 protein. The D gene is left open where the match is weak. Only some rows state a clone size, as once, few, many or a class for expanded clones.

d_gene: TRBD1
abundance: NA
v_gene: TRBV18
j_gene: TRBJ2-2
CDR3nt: TGTGCCAGCGGACAGGGTCCCGGGGAGCTGTTTTTT
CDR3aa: CASGQGPGELFF

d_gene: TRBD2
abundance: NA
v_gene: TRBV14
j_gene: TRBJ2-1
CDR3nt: TGTGCCAGCAGCCAAGATCAAGTGGGACTAGCGGGAACCGAGCAGTTCTTC
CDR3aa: CASSQDQVGLAGTEQFF

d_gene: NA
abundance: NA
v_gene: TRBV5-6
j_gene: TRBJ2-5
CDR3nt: TGTGCCAGCAGCTCTCTTCGCGAGACCCAGTACTTC
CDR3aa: CASSSLRETQYF

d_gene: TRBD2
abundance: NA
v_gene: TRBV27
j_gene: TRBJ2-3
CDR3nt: TGTGCCAGTAGTGGGGGGGGTCTGGATACGCAGTATTTT
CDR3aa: CASSGGGLDTQYF

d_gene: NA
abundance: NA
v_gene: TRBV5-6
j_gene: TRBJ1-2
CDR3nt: TGTGCCAGCAGCTTGGGGGAGAACTATGGCTACACCTTC
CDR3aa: CASSLGENYGYTF

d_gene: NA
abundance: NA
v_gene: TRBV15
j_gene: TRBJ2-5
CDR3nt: TGTGCCACCAGCAAGGGGTCGAGGGAGACCCAGTACTTC
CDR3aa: CATSKGSRETQYF

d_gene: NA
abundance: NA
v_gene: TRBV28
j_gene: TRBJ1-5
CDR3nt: TGTGCCAGCAGTTCCCCCGGGGACTATAGCAATCAGCCCCAGCATTTT
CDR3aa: CASSSPGDYSNQPQHF

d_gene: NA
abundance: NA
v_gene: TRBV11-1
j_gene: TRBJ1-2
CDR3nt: TGTGCCAGCAGCGAGGGGAACTATGGCTACACCTTC
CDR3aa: CASSEGNYGYTF

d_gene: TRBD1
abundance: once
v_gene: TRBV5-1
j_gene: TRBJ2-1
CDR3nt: TGCGCCAGCAGTCCGGACAGGGGGCGAAATGAGCAGTTCTTC
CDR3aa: CASSPDRGRNEQFF

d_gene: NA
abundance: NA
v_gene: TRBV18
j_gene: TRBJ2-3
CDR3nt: TGTGCCAGCTCACCAAGGGGCAGGGGAAGCACAGATACGCAGTATTTT
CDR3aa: CASSPRGRGSTDTQYF

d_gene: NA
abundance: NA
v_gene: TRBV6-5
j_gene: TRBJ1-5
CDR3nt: TGTGCCAGCAGTACACCCCGGGAAAGCAATCAGCCCCAGCATTTT
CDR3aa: CASSTPRESNQPQHF

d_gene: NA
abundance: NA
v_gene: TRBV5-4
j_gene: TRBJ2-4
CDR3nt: TGTGCCAGCAGCTTGGGGCTAGGGGTTCAGTACTTC
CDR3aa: CASSLGLGVQYF

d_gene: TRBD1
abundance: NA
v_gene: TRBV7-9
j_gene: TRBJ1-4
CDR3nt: TGTGCCAGCAGCTTTTGGGGCAGGGGACAGGAAAAACTGTTTTTT
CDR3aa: CASSFWGRGQEKLFF

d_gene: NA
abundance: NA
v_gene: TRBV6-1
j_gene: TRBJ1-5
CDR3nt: TGTGCCAGCAGTGAAGAGGGTCTTAACGTCAATCAGCCCCAGCATTTT
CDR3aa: CASSEEGLNVNQPQHF

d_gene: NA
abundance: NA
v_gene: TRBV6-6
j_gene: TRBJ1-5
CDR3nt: TGTGCCAGCAGCCCCGCGGGGGGTAATCAGCCCCAGCATTTT
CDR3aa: CASSPAGGNQPQHF

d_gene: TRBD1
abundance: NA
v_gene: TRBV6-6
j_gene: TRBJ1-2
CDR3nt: TGTGCCAGCAACCTGGGACAGGGGTATGGCTACACCTTC
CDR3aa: CASNLGQGYGYTF

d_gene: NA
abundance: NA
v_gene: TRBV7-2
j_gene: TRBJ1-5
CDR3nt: TGTGCCAGCAGCCCTACCCGGCGGAACAATCAGCCCCAGCATTTT
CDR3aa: CASSPTRRNNQPQHF

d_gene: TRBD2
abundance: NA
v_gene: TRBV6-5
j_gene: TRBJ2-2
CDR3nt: TGTGCCAGCAGATCGAGCGGGAGGACCGGGGAGCTGTTTTTT
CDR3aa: CASRSSGRTGELFF

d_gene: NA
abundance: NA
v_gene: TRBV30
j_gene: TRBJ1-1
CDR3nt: TGTGCCTGGAGTATTGACAGTACCTACACTGAAGCTTTCTTT
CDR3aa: CAWSIDSTYTEAFF

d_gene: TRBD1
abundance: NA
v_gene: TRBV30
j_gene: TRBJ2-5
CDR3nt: TGTGCCTGGGGGACAGGGGGTGATCTGACCCAGTACTTC
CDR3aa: CAWGTGGDLTQYF

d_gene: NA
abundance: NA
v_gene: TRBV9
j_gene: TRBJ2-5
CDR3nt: TGTGCCAGCAGCGCCCCCGGTCTCGGGGAGACCCAGTACTTC
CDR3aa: CASSAPGLGETQYF

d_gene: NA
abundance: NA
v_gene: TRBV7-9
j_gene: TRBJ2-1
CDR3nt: TGTGCCAGCAGCTTACCACTAGGGTACAATGAGCAGTTCTTC
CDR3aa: CASSLPLGYNEQFF

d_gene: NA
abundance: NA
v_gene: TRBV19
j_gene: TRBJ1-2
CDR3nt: TGTGCCAGTACGAAAGTTCGGGGGCGCGGCTATGGCTACACCTTC
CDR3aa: CASTKVRGRGYGYTF

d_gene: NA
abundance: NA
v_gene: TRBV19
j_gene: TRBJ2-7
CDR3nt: TGTGCCAGTAGCCTACAGGGATTCACTGGCGAGCAGTACTTC
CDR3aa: CASSLQGFTGEQYF

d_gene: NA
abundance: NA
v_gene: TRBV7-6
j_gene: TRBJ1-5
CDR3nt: TGTGCCAGCAGCTTAGCTGGGGGGATCGGAAGCAATCAGCCCCAGCATTTT
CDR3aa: CASSLAGGIGSNQPQHF

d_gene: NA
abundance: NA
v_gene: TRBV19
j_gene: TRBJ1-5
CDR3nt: TGTGCCAGTAGTCCATCCGACAGGAACTGGCAGCCCCAGCATTTT
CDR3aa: CASSPSDRNWQPQHF

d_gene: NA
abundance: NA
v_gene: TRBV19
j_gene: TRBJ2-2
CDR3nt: TGTGCCAGTAGTATAGTAGCCGGGGAGCTGTTTTTT
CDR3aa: CASSIVAGELFF

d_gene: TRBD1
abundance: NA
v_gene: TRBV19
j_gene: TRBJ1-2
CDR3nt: TGTGCCAGTGCGAATCCGACAGGGGGCTCAAATGGCTACACCTTC
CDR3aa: CASANPTGGSNGYTF

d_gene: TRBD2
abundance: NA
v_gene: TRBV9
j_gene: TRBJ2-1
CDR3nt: TGTGCCAGCAGCGTAGGGCTAGCGGGAGGTCGGGAGCAGTTCTTC
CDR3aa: CASSVGLAGGREQFF

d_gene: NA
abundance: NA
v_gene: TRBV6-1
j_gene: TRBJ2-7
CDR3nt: TGTGCCAGCAGTCCGGGACGCAGCTCCTACGAGCAGTACTTC
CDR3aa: CASSPGRSSYEQYF

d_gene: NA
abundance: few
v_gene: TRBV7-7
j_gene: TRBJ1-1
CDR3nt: TGTGCTAGCAGCTTAACCACGAACACTGAAGCTTTCTTT
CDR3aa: CASSLTTNTEAFF

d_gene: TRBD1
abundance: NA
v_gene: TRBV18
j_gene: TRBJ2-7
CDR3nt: TGTGCCAGCTCACCGGGACAGGTCTACGAGCAGTACTTC
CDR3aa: CASSPGQVYEQYF

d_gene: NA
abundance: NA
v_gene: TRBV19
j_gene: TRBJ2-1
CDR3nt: TGTGCCAGTAGTAGAACAGCCGCTCTGGAGGGTGAGCAGTTCTTC
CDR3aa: CASSRTAALEGEQFF

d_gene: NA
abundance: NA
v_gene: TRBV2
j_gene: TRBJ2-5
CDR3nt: TGTGCCAGCAGGGGGGCGGAGACCCAGTACTTC
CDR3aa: CASRGAETQYF

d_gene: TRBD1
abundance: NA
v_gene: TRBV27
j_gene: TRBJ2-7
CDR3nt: TGTGCCAGCAGTCTCAGGGGCAGGGGGCTGGCTGAGTACTTC
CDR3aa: CASSLRGRGLAEYF

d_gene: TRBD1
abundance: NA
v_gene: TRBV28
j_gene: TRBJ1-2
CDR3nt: TGTGCCAGCAGTCCCAGGGACAGGGAAGGGGGTGGCTACACCTTC
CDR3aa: CASSPRDREGGGYTF

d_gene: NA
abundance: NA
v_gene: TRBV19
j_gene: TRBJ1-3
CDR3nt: TGTGCCAGTTCCCCAACTGGAAACACCATATATTTT
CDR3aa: CASSPTGNTIYF

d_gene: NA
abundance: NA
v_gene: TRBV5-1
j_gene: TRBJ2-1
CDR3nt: TGCGCCAGCGAGCCCGGGGGACTCCAAGCTGAGCAGTTCTTC
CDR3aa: CASEPGGLQAEQFF

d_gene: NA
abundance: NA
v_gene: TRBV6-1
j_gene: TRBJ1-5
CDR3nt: TGTGCCAGCAGTAAATCACAGGCCCCGGCCCAGCATTTT
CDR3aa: CASSKSQAPAQHF

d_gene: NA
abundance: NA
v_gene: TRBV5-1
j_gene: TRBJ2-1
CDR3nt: TGCGCCAGCAGCTTACAAAGTTTCTCCTACAATGAGCAGTTCTTC
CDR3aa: CASSLQSFSYNEQFF

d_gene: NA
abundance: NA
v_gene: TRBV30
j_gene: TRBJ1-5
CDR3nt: TGTGCCTGGACCGGACAGAATAGCAATCAGCCCCAGCATTTT
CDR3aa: CAWTGQNSNQPQHF

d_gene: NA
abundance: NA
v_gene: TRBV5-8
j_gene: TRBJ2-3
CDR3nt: TGTGCCAGCAGCTCAGATTCGGATACGCAGTATTTT
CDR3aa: CASSSDSDTQYF

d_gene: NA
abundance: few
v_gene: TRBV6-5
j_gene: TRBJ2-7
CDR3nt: TGTGCCAGCAGTTACTCGAGAAGCTCCTACGAGCAGTACTTC
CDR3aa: CASSYSRSSYEQYF

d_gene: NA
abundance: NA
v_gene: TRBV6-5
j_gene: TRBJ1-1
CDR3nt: TGTGCCAGTACCACGGAGGGCAGCACTGAAGCTTTCTTT
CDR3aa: CASTTEGSTEAFF

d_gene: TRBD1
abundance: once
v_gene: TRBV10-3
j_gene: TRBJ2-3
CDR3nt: TGTGCCATCAGTGGGACAGGGGGAGGAGATACGCAGTATTTT
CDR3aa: CAISGTGGGDTQYF

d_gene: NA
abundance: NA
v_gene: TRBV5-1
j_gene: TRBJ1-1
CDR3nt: TGCGCCAGCAGCGCGGGACATCAAATAATGAACACTGAAGCTTTCTTT
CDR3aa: CASSAGHQIMNTEAFF

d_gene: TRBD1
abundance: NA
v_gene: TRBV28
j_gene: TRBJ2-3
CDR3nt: TGTGCCAGCAGTTCTCAGGGGGCGCGCGGACTAAGCACAGATACGCAGTATTTT
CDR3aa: CASSSQGARGLSTDTQYF

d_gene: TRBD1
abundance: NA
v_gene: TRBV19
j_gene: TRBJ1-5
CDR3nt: TGTGCCAGTACCGGGACAGGGGGCTATCAGCCCCAGCATTTT
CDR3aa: CASTGTGGYQPQHF

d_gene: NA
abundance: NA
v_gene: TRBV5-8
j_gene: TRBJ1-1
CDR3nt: TGTGCCGGAAGACGGGGGCACACTGAAGCTTTCTTT
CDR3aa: CAGRRGHTEAFF

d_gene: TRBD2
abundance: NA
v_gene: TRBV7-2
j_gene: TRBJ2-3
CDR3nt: TGTGCCAGCAGCCCGGGACGTATAGCGGGGGCGGGAACAGATACGCAGTATTTT
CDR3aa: CASSPGRIAGAGTDTQYF

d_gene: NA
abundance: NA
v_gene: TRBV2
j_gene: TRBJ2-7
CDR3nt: TGTGCCAGCAGTGACCCAGGGTCGGGGAGGCACGAGCAGTACTTC
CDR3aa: CASSDPGSGRHEQYF

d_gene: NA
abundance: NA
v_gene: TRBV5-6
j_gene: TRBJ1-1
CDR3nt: TGTGCCAGCAGCCCTCTTCAGTACACTGAAGCTTTCTTT
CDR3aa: CASSPLQYTEAFF